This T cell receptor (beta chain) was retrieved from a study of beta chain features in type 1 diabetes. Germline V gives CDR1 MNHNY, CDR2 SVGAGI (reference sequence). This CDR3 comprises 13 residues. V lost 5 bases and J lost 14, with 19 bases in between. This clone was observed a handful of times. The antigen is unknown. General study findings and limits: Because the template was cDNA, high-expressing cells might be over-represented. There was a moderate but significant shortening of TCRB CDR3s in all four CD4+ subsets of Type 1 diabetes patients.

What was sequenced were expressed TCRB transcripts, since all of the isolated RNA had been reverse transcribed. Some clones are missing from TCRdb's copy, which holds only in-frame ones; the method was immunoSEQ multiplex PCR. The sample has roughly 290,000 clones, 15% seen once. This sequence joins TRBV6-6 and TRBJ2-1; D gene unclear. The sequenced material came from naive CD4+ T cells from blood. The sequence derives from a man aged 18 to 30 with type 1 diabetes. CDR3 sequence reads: CASSLPHSAAKFF. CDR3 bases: TGTGCCAGCAGTCTACCCCATAGTGCGGCGAAGTTCTTC.